This T cell receptor beta chain derives from a study of blood T cell repertoires in COVID-19. Study details: Sample material is recorded as cDNA or gDNA derived from T cells, B-cell-depleted T cells, or PBMCs.

The CDR3 has 12 amino acids. V lost 6 bases to trimming and J lost 7 bases; unmatched junction nucleotides: 6. Study processing details: Reference gene primer amplification yielded estimated nucleated cell counts. Measured with immunoSEQ multiplex PCR; TCRdb has only the in-frame clones, and not every one. V, J and clone size were drawn from that table, and D and trimming were deduced from the DNA. The table shows more than 100,000 clones, with about 89% occurring only once. This clonotype was sampled from a woman aged 55-75 years with acute or convalescent COVID-19. Specimen: peripheral blood. V usage is TRBV12-3 or TRBV12-4 and J usage is TRBJ2-7; 7 bases match TRBD2. The chain's CDR3 is CASSLTGGEQYV. CDR3 coding DNA: TGTGCCAGCAGCTTAACCGGGGGGGAGCAGTACGTC.